The TCR beta chain under discussion was sequenced for a study of Graves' ophthalmopathy and Graves' hyperthyroidism. Overall study findings and caveats: Most clonotypes expanded in thyroid above 0.001 frequency were present in blood too.

The hyperthyroidism patients had a new diagnosis of under 2 months' duration and were aged 18 to 65. Ineligible for inclusion were patients with other autoimmune diseases, uncontrolled infections, pregnancy or lactation. CDR3 length: 16 residues. Between the trimmed V and J ends, which lost 6 bases and 0 bases, there was a span of 15 bases. The germline gives CDR1 MDHEN, CDR2 SYDVKM. Amplification of the TCR beta CDR3 regions used RNA transcripts (as template). HTBI-primed RT-PCR formed the first round, and a multiplex PCR formed the second. TCRdb fed the multiplex PCR reads into MiXCR, producing one record per CDR3 protein. The table records a few hundred thousand distinct CDR3 sequences, 15% of them present only once. Comment on this clonotype: No antigen is known for it.

The gene calls are TRBV28 and TRBJ2-4; possible D gene TRBD1, 5 bases. The receptor was derived from a woman between 18 and 30 years old with stable Graves' hyperthyroidism. The specimen sequenced was peripheral blood. CDR3 coding DNA: TGTGCCAGCAGCCAGCCCCGACAGCTAGCCAAAAACATTCAGTACTTC. Amino acid sequence: CASSQPRQLAKNIQYF.